This TCR beta chain was identified in a study of T cell responses to AZD1222 COVID-19 vaccine. TCRdb keeps only in-frame clones here, not all; method: immunoSEQ multiplex PCR. Of 210,000 or so clones listed, 85% to 95% are singletons. Regarding this clone: Its antigen remains unidentified.

This CDR3 is 15 amino acids long. CDR1 and CDR2 from the germline V gene are MNHEY and SVGEGT. V was pared by 6 bases and J by 7 bases, with 12 bases of the junction left unmatched. Study-level points and caveats: White British people made up most donors, females outnumbered males, and clonal diversity was possibly underestimated. Increased Spike-specific TCR breadth and depth were observed after two AZD1222 doses.

The receptor was isolated from an adult in good health. The sequences come from peripheral blood, collected on day 0 of MenACWY control vaccination. The rearrangement uses TRBV6-2 or TRBV6-3 and TRBJ1-1; TRBD1 matches at 9 bases. CDR3 nucleotides: TGTGCCAGCAGCTATAATGTACAGGGGGCGGTTGAAGCTTTCTTT. Translating gives CASSYNVQGAVEAFF.